Below are 3 T cell receptor beta chains sequenced from a single sample in a study of cytomegalovirus exposure and HLA in healthy donors. Assay used: immunoSEQ multiplex PCR; TCRdb lists only in-frame clones, some missing. The repertoire includes approximately 100,000 clones, roughly 92% of them detected once, and around 1.1% sits in the top ten. The sample was PBMCs. The receptors come from a woman aged 25 to 39 in good health and CMV-seropositive.

V usage is TRBV6-5 and J usage is TRBJ2-1, with a possible D match to TRBD1 (6 bases). The germline CDR1 and CDR2 sequences are MNHEY and SVGAGI. There are 15 residues in the CDR3. V dropped 2 bases and J dropped 1 base, with 9 bases sitting between them. CDR3 sequence reads: CASSYQGLSYNEQFF. Here the CDR3 DNA reads TGTGCCAGCAGTTACCAGGGGCTTTCCTACAATGAGCAGTTCTTC.

CDR3 amino acids: CASSARQGGEQFF. CDR3 coding DNA: TGTGCCAGCAGTGCACGACAGGGCGGAGAGCAGTTCTTC. The V and J genes are TRBV6-4 and TRBJ2-1; 7 nucleotides line up with TRBD1. The J segment lost 10 bases and the V segment lost 4 bases, leaving 7 bases of the junction unmatched. CDR3 length equals 13 residues. Germline V gene data show CDR1 as MRHNA and CDR2 as SNTAGT.

The CDR3 nucleotides are TGTGCCAGCAGGAAACTAGCGGGAGGGTACAATGAGCAGTTCTTC. The encoded protein is CASRKLAGGYNEQFF. The V gene is TRBV6-6, the J gene TRBJ2-1; 13 positions match TRBD2. The CDR3 extends over 15 amino acids. The junction had 3 bases not matched to a gene; V was cut back by 6 bases and J by 4 bases. Germline-derived CDR1 and CDR2 are MNHNY and SVGAGI (reference sequence).